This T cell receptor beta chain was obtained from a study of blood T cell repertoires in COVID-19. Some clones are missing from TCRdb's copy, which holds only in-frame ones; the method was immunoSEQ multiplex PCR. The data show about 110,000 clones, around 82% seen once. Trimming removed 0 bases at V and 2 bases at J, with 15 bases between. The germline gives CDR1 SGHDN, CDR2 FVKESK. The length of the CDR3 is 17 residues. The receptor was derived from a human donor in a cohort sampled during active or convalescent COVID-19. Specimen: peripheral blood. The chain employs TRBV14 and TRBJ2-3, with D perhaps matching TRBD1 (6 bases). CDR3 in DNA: TGTGCCAGCAGCCAAGACAGGGGCCTATTAGCCACAGATACGCAGTATTTT. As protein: CASSQDRGLLATDTQYF. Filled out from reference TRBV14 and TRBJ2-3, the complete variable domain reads EAGVTQFPSHSVIEKGQTVTLRCDPISGHDNLYWYRRVMGKEIKFLLHFVKESKQDESGMPNNRFLAERTGGTYSTLKVQPAELEDSGVYFCASSQDRGLLATDTQYFGPGTRLTVL.